These 8 T cell receptor beta chains originate from one sample sequenced in a study of T cell clusters in autoimmune cytopenias. TRB amplification used roughly 250 ng of peripheral blood genomic DNA. Multiplex touch-down PCR amplified TRB using TRB-A and TRB-B pools in one tube. TCRdb reprocessed the multiplex PCR reads and keeps a single row for each CDR3 protein, giving no DNA. This repertoire includes nearly 7,000 distinct CDR3 sequences. These same data were also listed under a study on T cell repertoires in aging, cancer and after chemotherapy.

The sequenced sample was peripheral blood. The receptors were gathered from a human donor in good health.

This clonotype is deemed large by its frequency. V is TRBV6-1 and J is TRBJ1-2; TCRdb names TRBD1, which stays unverified in the absence of DNA. The V gene's germline CDR1 is MNHNS and CDR2 SASEGT. The CDR3 contains 14 residues. Here the CDR3 reads CASSEGTGPYGYTF.

This clonotype ranks as medium-sized in terms of frequency. The V gene is TRBV5-6, the J gene TRBJ2-1; TCRdb proposes TRBD1, but this gene call is untestable without DNA. Germline V gives CDR1 SGHDT, CDR2 YYEEEE. This CDR3 has 16 amino acids. CDR3 amino acids: CASSPSGGGTYNEQFF.

V gene TRBV20-1 combines with J gene TRBJ2-7; the D gene TCRdb calls, TRBD1, cannot be checked with no DNA. CDR1 is DFQATT and CDR2 is SNEGSKA in the germline V gene (reference sequence). This CDR3 is built from 11 residues. This CDR3 is CSARVREEQYF.

The V call is TRBV5-5, the J call TRBJ2-3; no DNA is available, so the TRBD1 call from TCRdb remains unchecked. Germline values: CDR1 SGHKS, CDR2 YYEKEE (reference sequence). There are 16 residues in the CDR3. The CDR3: CASSFLKGGGTDTQYF.

V gene TRBV10-3 combines with J gene TRBJ2-1; TCRdb proposes TRBD2, but this gene call is untestable without DNA. Germline V gene sequence: CDR1 ENHRY, CDR2 SYGVKD. CDR3 length: 17 amino acids. CDR3: CAISESRASGDNNEQFF.

The chain has TRBV7-2 and TRBJ1-6. CDR3 length equals 15 residues. The germline CDR1 and CDR2 sequences are SGHTA and FQGNSA. The CDR3 loop is CASSRLRHRDSPLHF. The variable domain in full, completed from reference TRBV7-2 and TRBJ1-6, reads GAGVSQSPSNKVTEKGKDVELRCDPISGHTALYWYRQSLGQGLEFLIYFQGNSAPDKSGLPSDRFSAERTGGSVSTLTIQRTQQEDSAVYLCASSRLRHRDSPLHFGNGTRLTVT.

Frequency places this clonotype as medium-sized (0.01 to 0.1%). The J gene is TRBJ1-1, the V gene TRBV5-6; absent DNA, TCRdb's TRBD1 call cannot be checked. Germline-derived CDR1 and CDR2 are SGHDT and YYEEEE. The CDR3 runs to 13 residues. CDR3 residues: CASSLWDERVAFF.

Frequency places this clonotype as medium-sized. V is TRBV6-1 and J is TRBJ2-5; no DNA is available, so the TRBD1 call from TCRdb remains unchecked. CDR3 size: 12 residues. Germline V gene lookup returns CDR1 MNHNS and CDR2 SASEGT. CDR3 loop: CASNPPGETQYF.